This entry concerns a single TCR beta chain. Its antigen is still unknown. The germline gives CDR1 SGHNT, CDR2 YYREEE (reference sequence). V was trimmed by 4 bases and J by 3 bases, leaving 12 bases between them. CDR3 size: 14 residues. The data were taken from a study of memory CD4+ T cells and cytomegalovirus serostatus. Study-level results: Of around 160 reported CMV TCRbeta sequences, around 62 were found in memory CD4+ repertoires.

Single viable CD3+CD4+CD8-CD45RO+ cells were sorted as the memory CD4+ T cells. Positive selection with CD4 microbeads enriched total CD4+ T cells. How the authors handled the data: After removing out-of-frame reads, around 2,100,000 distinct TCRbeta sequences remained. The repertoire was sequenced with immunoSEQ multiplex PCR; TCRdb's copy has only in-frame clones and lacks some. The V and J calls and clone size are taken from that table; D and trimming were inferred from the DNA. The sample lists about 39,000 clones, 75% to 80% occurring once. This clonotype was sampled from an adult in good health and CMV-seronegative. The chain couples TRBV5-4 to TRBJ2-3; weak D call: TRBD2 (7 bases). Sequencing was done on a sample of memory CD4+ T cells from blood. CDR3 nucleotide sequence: TGTGCCAGCAGCGGGGGGGGGCGAACAGATACGCAGTATTTT. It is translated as CASSGGGRTDTQYF.